This T cell receptor (beta chain) was obtained from a study of molecular identifiers for immune sequencing clone quantification. The CDR3 contains 14 residues. The germline V gene has CDR1 SGHDT and CDR2 YYEEEE. TCRdb ran MiXCR on the PCR reads and lists one entry per CDR3 protein. Among approximately 54,000 distinct CDR3 sequences listed, 20% to 25% were seen once. Worth noting for this clonotype: A much larger clone differs by one base, so this may be a read error.

Sequenced material: naive CD8+ T cells from blood, with Jurkat cell RNA spiked in. Subset: FACS-sorted CD8+CD4-CCR7+CD45RA+ naive T cells. This rearrangement joins TRBV5-6 to TRBJ1-2, with 7 bases identical to TRBD1. This TCR came from a human donor in good health. Some libraries in this study had Jurkat cell RNA spiked in. DNA of the CDR3: TGTGCCAGCTGCTTGGGGGGACAGAGCTATGGCTACACCTTC. Residues: CASCLGGQSYGYTF.